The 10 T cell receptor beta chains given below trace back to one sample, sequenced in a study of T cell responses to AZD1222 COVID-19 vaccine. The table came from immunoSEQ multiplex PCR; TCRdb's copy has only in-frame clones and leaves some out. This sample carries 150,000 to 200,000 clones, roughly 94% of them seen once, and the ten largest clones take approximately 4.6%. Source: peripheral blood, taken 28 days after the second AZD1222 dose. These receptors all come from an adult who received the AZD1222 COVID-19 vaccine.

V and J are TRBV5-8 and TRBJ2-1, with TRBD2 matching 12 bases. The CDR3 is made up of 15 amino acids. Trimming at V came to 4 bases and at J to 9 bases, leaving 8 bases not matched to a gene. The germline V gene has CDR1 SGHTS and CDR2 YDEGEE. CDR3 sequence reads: CASSRRLAGVFEQFF. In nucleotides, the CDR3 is TGTGCCAGCAGCCGACGACTAGCGGGAGTTTTTGAGCAGTTCTTC. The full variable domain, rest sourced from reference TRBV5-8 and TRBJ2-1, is EAGVTQSPTHLIKTRGQQATLRCSPISGHTSVYWYQQALGLGLQFLLWYDEGEERNRGNFPPRFSGRQFPNYSSELNVNALELEDSALYLCASSRRLAGVFEQFFGPGTRLTVL.

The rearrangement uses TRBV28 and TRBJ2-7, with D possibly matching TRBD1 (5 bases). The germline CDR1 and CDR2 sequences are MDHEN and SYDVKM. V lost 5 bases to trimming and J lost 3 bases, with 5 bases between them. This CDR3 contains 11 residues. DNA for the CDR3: TGTGCCAGCAGTAGGGGCTACGAGCAGTACTTC. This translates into CASSRGYEQYF.

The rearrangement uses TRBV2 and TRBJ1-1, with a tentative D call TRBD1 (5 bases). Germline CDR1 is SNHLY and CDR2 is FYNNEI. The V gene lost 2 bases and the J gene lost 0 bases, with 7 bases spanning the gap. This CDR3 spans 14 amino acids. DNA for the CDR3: TGTGCCAGCAGTGAACCCAGGGTGAACACTGAAGCTTTCTTT. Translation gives CASSEPRVNTEAFF. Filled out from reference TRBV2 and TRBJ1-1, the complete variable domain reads EPEVTQTPSHQVTQMGQEVILRCVPISNHLYFYWYRQILGQKVEFLVSFYNNEISEKSEIFDDQFSVERPDGSNFTLKIRSTKLEDSAMYFCASSEPRVNTEAFFGQGTRLTVV.

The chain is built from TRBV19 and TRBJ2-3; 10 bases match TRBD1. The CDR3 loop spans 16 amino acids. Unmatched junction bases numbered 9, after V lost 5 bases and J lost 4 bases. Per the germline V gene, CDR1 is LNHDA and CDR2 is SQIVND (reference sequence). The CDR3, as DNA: TGTGCCAGTAGTGCTAGGGACAGGGGATTCCCAGATACGCAGTATTTT. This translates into CASSARDRGFPDTQYF.

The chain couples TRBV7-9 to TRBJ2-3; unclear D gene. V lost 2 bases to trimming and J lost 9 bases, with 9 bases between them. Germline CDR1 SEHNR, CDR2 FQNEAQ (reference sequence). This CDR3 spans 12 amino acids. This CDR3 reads CASSLRGLTQYF. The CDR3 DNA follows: TGTGCCAGCAGCTTACGTGGCCTAACGCAGTATTTT.

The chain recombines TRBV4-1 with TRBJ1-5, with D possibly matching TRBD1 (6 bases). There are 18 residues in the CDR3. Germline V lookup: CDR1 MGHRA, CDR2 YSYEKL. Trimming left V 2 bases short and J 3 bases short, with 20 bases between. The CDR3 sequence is CASSQFLTDSSYNQPQHF. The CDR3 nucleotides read TGCGCCAGCAGCCAATTCCTGACGGACAGCTCTTACAATCAGCCCCAGCATTTT.

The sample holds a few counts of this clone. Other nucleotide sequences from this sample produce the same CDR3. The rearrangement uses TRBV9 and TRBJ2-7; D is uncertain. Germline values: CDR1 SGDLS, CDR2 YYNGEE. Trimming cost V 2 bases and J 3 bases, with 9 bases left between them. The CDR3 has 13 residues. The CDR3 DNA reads TGTGCCAGCAGCGTTGGTTCTAGCTACGAGCAGTACTTC. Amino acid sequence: CASSVGSSYEQYF.

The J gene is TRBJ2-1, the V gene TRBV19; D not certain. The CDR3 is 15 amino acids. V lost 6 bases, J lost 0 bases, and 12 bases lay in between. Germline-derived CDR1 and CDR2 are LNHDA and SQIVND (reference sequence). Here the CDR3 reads CASSRTFSSYNEQFF. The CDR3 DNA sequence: TGTGCCAGTAGCCGAACATTTAGCTCCTACAATGAGCAGTTCTTC.

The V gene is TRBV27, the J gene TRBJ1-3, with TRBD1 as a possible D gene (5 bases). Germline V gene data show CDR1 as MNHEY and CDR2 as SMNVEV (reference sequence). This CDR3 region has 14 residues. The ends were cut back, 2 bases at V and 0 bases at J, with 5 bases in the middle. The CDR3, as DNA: TGTGCCAGCAGTTTAGGGACCTCTGGAAACACCATATATTTT. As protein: CASSLGTSGNTIYF.

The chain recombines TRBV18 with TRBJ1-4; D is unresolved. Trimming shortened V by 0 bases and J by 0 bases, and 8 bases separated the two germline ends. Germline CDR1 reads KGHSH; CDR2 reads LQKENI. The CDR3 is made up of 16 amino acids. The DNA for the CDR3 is TGTGCCAGCTCACCACCGAAGGGAGCAACTAATGAAAAACTGTTTTTT. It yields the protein CASSPPKGATNEKLFF.